This TCR beta chain stems from a study of cytomegalovirus exposure and HLA in healthy donors. Findings and caveats of the study: TRBV6-2, TRBV6-3 and other indistinguishable V segments were excluded.

V lost 0 bases to trimming and J lost 1 base, with 16 bases between them. The CDR3 sequence is 19 residues long. Amplification used 60 Vbeta primers and 13 Jbeta primers. The protocol was immunoSEQ multiplex PCR, while the TCRdb copy is restricted to in-frame clones and leaves out a portion. The sample has about 140,000 clones, about four fifths seen once; the top ten hold around 3%. For this clone: No antigen is known for it.

The source is a female donor in good health and CMV-seronegative. The V call is TRBV23-1, the J call TRBJ1-6; D unresolved. TRBV23-1 is filed as an ORF, its function uncertain. The specimen sequenced was PBMCs. The CDR3 protein is CASSQSDPGSGSYNSPLHF. The CDR3 DNA follows: TGCGCCAGCAGTCAATCCGATCCGGGTAGTGGGTCCTATAATTCACCCCTCCACTTT.